This TCR beta chain originates from a study of shared clonotypes between healthy human individuals. About the study: The study enrolled a couple of women and a few men aged 18 to 49. CD4 naive and CD4 memory each took three plates per donor, while CD8 naive took two and CD8 memory one.

CDR3 length: 15 amino acids. Germline CDR1 SGHVS, CDR2 FQNEAQ. V was clipped by 5 bases and J by 2 bases; unmatched bases: 9. CD4+ cells were split into CD45RA+ naive and CD45RA-negative memory subsets. Measured with immunoSEQ multiplex PCR; TCRdb has only the in-frame clones, and not every one. The sample lists 1,500,000 or so clones; 96% were seen once. The source is a man aged 25 to 45 in good health. The chain has TRBV7-8 and TRBJ2-7; 7 positions agree with TRBD1. Sequencing used naive CD4+ T cells sorted from blood. The subset: CD45RA+ positively selected. In DNA form, the CDR3 reads TGTGCCAGCAGCCCGGACAGGCCCATAACCTACGAGCAGTACTTC. Encoded protein: CASSPDRPITYEQYF. The whole variable domain, filled in from reference TRBV7-8 and TRBJ2-7, reads GAGVSQSPRYKVAKRGQDVALRCDPISGHVSLFWYQQALGQGPEFLTYFQNEAQLDKSGLPSDRFFAERPEGSVSTLKIQRTQQEDSAVYLCASSPDRPITYEQYFGPGTRLTVT.